This TCR beta chain was sequenced for a study of tumor-infiltrating lymphocytes in primary liver carcinoma. Starting material of around 490 ng total RNA yielded TCR beta cDNA via a constant-region primer. Libraries of TCR beta came from three nested multiplex PCR rounds with slightly modified ARM-PCR. TCRdb re-called the multiplex PCR reads with MiXCR, one entry per CDR3 protein. The sample records 95,000 to 150,000 distinct CDR3 sequences, around 70% being singletons. Total RNA and DNA came together from 20-30 mg of bulk tissue without cell sorting. Remarks on this clonotype: A junction end diverges from the germline sequence, so it may reflect a read error.

Sequenced sample: tumor-adjacent normal liver tissue. The clonotype comes from a woman aged 55 to 70 with primary liver carcinoma and hepatitis B virus infection.

The CDR3 DNA reads TGTGCTAGCAGTTTAGAGGTAGGGCCGGGACTAGCGTACAATGAGCAGTTCTTC. Protein product: CASSLEVGPGLAYNEQFF. The rearrangement links TRBV12-3 or TRBV12-4 to TRBJ2-1, with 10 positions matching TRBD2. This CDR3 is 18 amino acids long.